This is a list of T cell receptor beta chains from one sample in a study of CD8 T cells in ankylosing spondylitis. TCRdb itself ran the 5' RACE reads through MiXCR, one entry per CDR3 protein. Counted here are around 300,000 distinct CDR3 sequences, around a tenth occurring once; the ten biggest clones make up around 10%. The specimen was blood, either unsorted or a sorted T cell fraction (not recorded which). The receptor source for this set is a female donor with ankylosing spondylitis or in good health (not recorded which). CDR3s include the opening cysteine and the closing phenylalanine or tryptophan. The D gene is left open where the match is weak. The size entry is marked missing in some rows and otherwise reads once, few, many or a size class.

NA TRBJ2-5 TRBV7-2 many CASIPGWRETQYF TGTGCCAGCATCCCCGGCTGGAGAGAGACCCAGTACTTC
NA TRBJ2-1 TRBV11-2 few CASSLEGGAYNEQFF TGTGCCAGCAGCTTAGAGGGGGGCGCCTACAATGAGCAGTTCTTC
TRBD1 TRBJ2-7 TRBV5-1 few CASSLRTGRSEQYF TGCGCCAGCAGCTTGAGGACAGGGCGTAGCGAGCAGTACTTC
TRBD2 TRBJ2-5 TRBV9 many CASSLAGGNQETQYF TGTGCCAGCAGCTTAGCGGGGGGTAACCAAGAGACCCAGTACTTC
NA TRBJ1-4 TRBV28 NA CASSLASMGNGKLFF TGTGCCAGCAGTTTAGCGTCGATGGGAAACGGAAAACTGTTTTTT
TRBD2 TRBJ2-4 TRBV3-1 NA CASSQFLAGTKNIQYF TGTGCCAGCAGCCAATTTCTAGCGGGCACGAAAAACATTCAGTACTTC
NA TRBJ2-1 TRBV11-1 few CASRRDHNEQFF TGTGCCAGCAGGCGGGACCACAATGAGCAGTTCTTC
TRBD1 TRBJ2-1 TRBV20-1 NA CSARDAGTVWDEQFF TGCAGTGCTAGAGACGCCGGGACAGTCTGGGATGAGCAGTTCTTC
TRBD2 TRBJ2-5 TRBV5-1 few CASSAGLAGETQYF TGCGCCAGCAGCGCGGGACTAGCTGGCGAGACCCAGTACTTC
NA TRBJ1-2 TRBV12-3/TRBV12-4 few CASSPTTIRSGYTF TGTGCCAGCAGTCCGACCACAATCAGGAGTGGCTACACCTTC
NA TRBJ2-1 TRBV11-2 few CASAKGRAYNEQFF TGTGCCAGCGCCAAGGGCCGGGCTTACAATGAGCAGTTCTTC
TRBD1 TRBJ2-3 TRBV5-6 many CASSLNRGRDTQYF TGTGCCAGCAGCTTGAACAGGGGGAGGGATACGCAGTATTTT
NA TRBJ1-2 TRBV7-9 many CASSNAGAGGYTF TGTGCCAGCAGCAACGCAGGGGCTGGTGGCTACACCTTC
NA TRBJ1-5 TRBV5-6 many CASSLGVWSNQPQHF TGTGCCAGCAGCTTGGGGGTTTGGAGCAATCAGCCCCAGCATTTT
NA TRBJ2-1 TRBV3-1 NA CASSQRGNYNEQFF TGTGCCAGCAGCCAACGCGGGAACTACAATGAGCAGTTCTTC
TRBD2 TRBJ2-1 TRBV30 NA CAWSVGVASGEGMEFF TGTGCCTGGAGTGTAGGGGTAGCTAGCGGGGAAGGCATGGAGTTCTTC
NA TRBJ2-7 TRBV7-9 many CASSAGNYEQYF TGTGCCAGCTCCGCAGGGAACTACGAGCAGTACTTC
NA TRBJ2-7 TRBV7-2 few CASSLEVYEQYF TGTGCCAGCAGCTTGGAAGTCTACGAGCAGTACTTC
TRBD1 TRBJ2-7 TRBV9 few CASSPRQGKSDEQYF TGTGCCAGCAGCCCCCGACAGGGGAAGAGCGACGAGCAGTACTTC
TRBD1 TRBJ1-1 TRBV27 many CASSFTGAEAFF TGTGCCAGCAGTTTCACAGGGGCTGAAGCTTTCTTT